This T cell receptor (beta chain) originates from a study of cytomegalovirus exposure and HLA in healthy donors. General study points: With later analysis, a missense DCLRE1C variant became linked to TCR beta V- and J-gene trimming. An assumption of roughly uniform sequencing depth across donors underlay the presence/absence analyses. Equally common other TCR beta chains were less clonally expanded than HLA-associated ones, a later analysis found.

This CDR3 comprises 14 residues. Germline V gene data show CDR1 as SQVTM and CDR2 as ANQGSEA. The V gene lost 5 bases and the J gene lost 5 bases, with 18 bases spanning the gap. PCR primers comprised 60 Vbeta and 13 Jbeta primers. How the authors handled the data: In a later analysis, some 11 million of some 80 million unique beta chains occurred in at least two donors. The method was immunoSEQ multiplex PCR; TCRdb's version includes in-frame clones alone and lacks a portion of them. V, J and clone size are taken as reported in that table, and D and trimming were inferred from the DNA itself. The repertoire table contains 150,000 to 200,000 clones. As concerns this clone: Its antigen remains unidentified.

J is TRBJ2-5 and V is TRBV29-1; TRBD1 might be the D (6 bases). What was sequenced was PBMCs. This TCR derives from a man aged 25-45 years in good health and CMV-seronegative. This CDR3 is CSVCRGEATETQYF. The CDR3 coding sequence is TGCAGCGTTTGCAGGGGAGAGGCCACTGAGACCCAGTACTTC.